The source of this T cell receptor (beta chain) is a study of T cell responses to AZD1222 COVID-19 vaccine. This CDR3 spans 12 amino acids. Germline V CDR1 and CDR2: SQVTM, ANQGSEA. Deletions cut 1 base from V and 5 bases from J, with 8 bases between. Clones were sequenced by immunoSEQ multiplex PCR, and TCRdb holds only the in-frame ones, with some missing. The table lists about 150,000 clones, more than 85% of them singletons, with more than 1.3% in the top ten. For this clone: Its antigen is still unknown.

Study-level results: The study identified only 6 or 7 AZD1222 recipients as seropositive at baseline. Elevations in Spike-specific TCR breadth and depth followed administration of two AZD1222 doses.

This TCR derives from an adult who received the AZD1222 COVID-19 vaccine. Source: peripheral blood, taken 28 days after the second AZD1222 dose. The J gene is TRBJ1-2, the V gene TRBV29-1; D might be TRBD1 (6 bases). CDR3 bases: TGCAGCGTTGAAGTAGGGGGGTATGGCTACACCTTC. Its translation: CSVEVGGYGYTF.